The next 27 T cell receptor beta chains were all read from a single sample in a study of lung T cells in sarcoidosis with Löfgren's syndrome. TCRdb passed the reads through MiXCR, listing each CDR3 protein once. The sample lists 50,000 to 65,000 distinct CDR3 sequences, 21% occurring once. Sequences were obtained from CD4+ T cells from PBMCs. The receptor set was obtained from a human donor with sarcoidosis (Löfgren's syndrome or another form), or a control subject (not recorded which).

The chain carries TRBV29-1 and TRBJ2-3; 8 nucleotides line up with TRBD2. The germline CDR1 and CDR2 sequences are SQVTM and ANQGSEA. This CDR3 spans 13 amino acids. Trimming removed 6 bases from V and 2 bases from J; junction bases left unmatched: 4. CDR3 in DNA: TGCAGCGTCCGGACTAGCTACACAGATACGCAGTATTTT. Its protein is CSVRTSYTDTQYF.

The J gene is TRBJ2-5, the V gene TRBV3-1; 8 bases fit TRBD1. The CDR3 totals 14 residues. With 6 bases clipped from V and 4 bases from J, the junction kept 7 bases outside the gene matches. Germline values: CDR1 LGHDT, CDR2 YNNKEL (reference sequence). CDR3 sequence (DNA): TGTGCCAGCAGAAGCTCCGGACAGGGAGAGACCCAGTACTTC. Residues: CASRSSGQGETQYF.

In this sample, this clonotype turned up a few times. The chain joins TRBV7-9 to TRBJ2-5, with 8 bases matching TRBD1. Germline-derived CDR1 and CDR2 are SEHNR and FQNEAQ (reference sequence). V lost 4 bases to trimming and J lost 2 bases; unmatched junction nucleotides: 6. The CDR3 covers 15 residues. In nucleotides, the CDR3 is TGTGCCAGCAGCTCACCCGGGACAGGACAAGAGACCCAGTACTTC. Translated: CASSSPGTGQETQYF.

This clonotype is judged medium-sized. V is TRBV20-1 and J is TRBJ1-1, with D possibly TRBD1 on 5 matching bases. Trimming cost V 0 bases and J 9 bases, with 11 bases left between them. The germline gives CDR1 DFQATT, CDR2 SNEGSKA (reference sequence). The CDR3 is 12 residues long. In nucleotides, the CDR3 is TGCAGTGCTAGAGAGGGGACGATACAAGCTTTCTTT. Residues: CSAREGTIQAFF.

The rearrangement joins TRBV11-1 to TRBJ1-1, with 7 bases that match TRBD1. The CDR3 is 14 residues long. V shed 8 bases, J shed 1 base, and the junction held 7 bases outside the gene matches. In germline, CDR1 is SGHAT, CDR2 FQDESV (reference sequence). The CDR3 is CASGLGTENTEAFF. DNA of the CDR3: TGTGCCAGCGGCCTGGGGACAGAGAACACTGAAGCTTTCTTT.

V gene TRBV7-3 combines with J gene TRBJ2-1, with D possibly matching TRBD2 (7 bases). The V gene lost 5 bases and the J gene lost 4 bases, with 15 bases spanning the gap. The CDR3 runs to 15 residues. Germline CDR1 reads SGHTA; CDR2 reads FQGTGA. CDR3 sequence: CASSPRGGGYNEQFF. As DNA, the CDR3 is TGTGCCAGCAGCCCTAGGGGGGGAGGGTACAATGAGCAGTTCTTC.

The V gene is TRBV7-9, the J gene TRBJ2-3; 7 bases align to TRBD1. The ends lost 0 bases at V and 2 bases at J; junction bases unmatched: 11. Germline V lookup: CDR1 SEHNR, CDR2 FQNEAQ (reference sequence). CDR3 length: 18 amino acids. The CDR3 sequence is CASSLAFGTEVNTDTQYF. The CDR3 coding sequence is TGTGCCAGCAGCTTAGCTTTTGGGACAGAAGTGAACACAGATACGCAGTATTTT. The variable domain in full, completed from reference TRBV7-9 and TRBJ2-3, reads DTGVSQNPRHKITKRGQNVTFRCDPISEHNRLYWYRQTLGQGPEFLTYFQNEAQLEKSRLLSDRFSAERPKGSFSTLEIQRTEQGDSAMYLCASSLAFGTEVNTDTQYFGPGTRLTVL.

This clonotype was seen repeatedly, ten times or more. V and J are TRBV6-1 and TRBJ2-7; 7 bases align to TRBD1. Germline V gene data show CDR1 as MNHNS and CDR2 as SASEGT. After removal of 5 bases from V and 9 bases from J, the junction contained 7 bases not matched to a gene. This CDR3 contains 12 residues. The CDR3 spells CASSSTGAPQYF. The CDR3 DNA sequence: TGTGCCAGCAGTTCAACAGGGGCCCCGCAGTACTTC.

This rearrangement joins TRBV3-1 to TRBJ2-2; no clear D gene. The germline V gene has CDR1 LGHDT and CDR2 YNNKEL (reference sequence). This CDR3 is 16 amino acids long. The V end lost 4 bases, the J end lost 5 bases, and 17 bases lay between the germline ends. CDR3 sequence: CASSRSLGTRTGELFF. CDR3 nucleotide sequence: TGTGCCAGCAGCCGGTCGTTGGGAACCCGTACCGGGGAGCTGTTTTTT.

A note on this clonotype: A read error may explain this, as a much larger clone is one base away. The chain couples TRBV28 to TRBJ2-1; tentative D call: TRBD2 (6 bases). The CDR3 spans 18 residues. CDR1 and CDR2 (germline): MDHEN, SYDVKM. The CDR3 nucleotides are TGTGCCAGCAGGTTATCTCCGGGACTGGGAAGCTCCTACAATGAGCAGTTCTTC. Amino acids: CASRLSPGLGSSYNEQFF.

This clonotype was recorded at least ten times. The chain carries TRBV6-1 and TRBJ2-5; D call uncertain. The germline gives CDR1 MNHNS, CDR2 SASEGT. The germline V and J ends were trimmed by 5 bases and 1 base, with 14 bases remaining between them. There are 15 residues in the CDR3. Written as DNA, the CDR3 is TGTGCCAGCAGTCCGGCAGGACCGCTCCAAGAGACCCAGTACTTC. It yields the protein CASSPAGPLQETQYF.

The chain is built from TRBV12-3 or TRBV12-4 and TRBJ2-3, with 8 bases aligning to TRBD2. V shed 6 bases, J shed 6 bases, and the junction held 8 bases outside the gene matches. This CDR3 is 14 amino acids long. CDR3 sequence reads: CASRQAGEGDTQYF. The CDR3 region has the DNA TGTGCCAGCAGGCAAGCGGGAGAGGGCGATACGCAGTATTTT.

The V call is TRBV5-1, the J call TRBJ2-6, with D maybe TRBD1 (7 bases). Germline V CDR1 and CDR2: SGHRS, YFSETQ. This CDR3 spans 16 amino acids. Deletions cut 4 bases from V and 0 bases from J, with 11 bases between. For the CDR3, the DNA is TGCGCCAGCAGCGCGGGACAGATCTCTGGGGCCAACGTCCTGACTTTC. It encodes CASSAGQISGANVLTF.

In its sample, this clonotype ranks as medium-sized (0.01 to 0.1%). The rearrangement links TRBV6-6 to TRBJ2-3, with D possibly matching TRBD2 (5 bases). The CDR3 sequence is 13 residues long. Trimming removed 1 base at V and 4 bases at J, with 6 bases between. Germline V CDR1 and CDR2: MNHNY, SVGAGI (reference sequence). Here the CDR3 reads CASSYYGADTQYF. Here the CDR3 DNA reads TGTGCCAGCAGTTACTACGGGGCAGATACGCAGTATTTT.

This clonotype was counted at least ten times. This chain links TRBV7-9 with TRBJ2-7; TRBD1 agrees at 7 bases. V dropped 4 bases and J dropped 7; count of bases not matched to a gene: 7. There are 13 residues in the CDR3. Germline assignment: CDR1 SEHNR and CDR2 FQNEAQ (reference sequence). The DNA for the CDR3 is TGTGCCAGCAGCTCTAACAGGGGTCGAGAGCAGTACGTC. Translated, it gives CASSSNRGREQYV.

Worth noting for this clonotype: Just one base apart from a much larger clone, this may be a read error. The J gene is TRBJ2-5, the V gene TRBV7-7; D perhaps matches TRBD2 (6 bases). The CDR3 has 14 residues. Germline lookup yields CDR1 SSHAT and CDR2 FNYEAQ (reference sequence). The CDR3 bases are TGTGCTAACAGCCTTGGTAGCGGCCAAGAGACCCAGTACTTC. Translating it yields CANSLGSGQETQYF.

About this clonotype itself: This could be a read error, since a much larger clone is one nucleotide away. The chain is built from TRBV6-9 and TRBJ1-1; 10 bases map to TRBD1. The CDR3 loop spans 16 amino acids. Germline V lookup: CDR1 MNHGY, CDR2 SVAAGI. The CDR3 coding sequence is TGTGCCAGCAGTTACGGGGACAGGGGCTTGAACACTGAAGCTCTCTTT. This codes for CASSYGDRGLNTEALF.

This clonotype appeared a few times. The chain has TRBV19 and TRBJ1-6, with D perhaps TRBD1 (5 bases). CDR1 is LNHDA and CDR2 is SQIVND in the germline V gene (reference sequence). Trimming shortened V by 9 bases and J by 8 bases, and 14 bases separated the two germline ends. The CDR3 is 13 residues long. CDR3 DNA sequence: TGTGCCAGCCAACGGAGGGGCGATTCACCCCTCCACTTT. It yields the protein CASQRRGDSPLHF. The whole variable domain, remainder taken from reference TRBV19 and TRBJ1-6, is DGGITQSPKYLFRKEGQNVTLSCEQNLNHDAMYWYRQDPGQGLRLIYYSQIVNDFQKGDIAEGYSVSREKKESFPLTVTSAQKNPTAFYLCASQRRGDSPLHFGNGTRLTVT.

This clonotype was seen repeatedly, ten times or more. The chain recombines TRBV20-1 with TRBJ2-7; weak D call: TRBD1 (6 bases). The CDR3 totals 15 residues. CDR1 DFQATT and CDR2 SNEGSKA come from the germline V gene (reference sequence). Trimming pared 0 bases from V and 0 bases from J, leaving 12 bases between. In nucleotides, the CDR3 is TGCAGTGCTAGAGATCCCGGACAGCTCTCCTACGAGCAGTACTTC. It translates to CSARDPGQLSYEQYF.

A few counts support this clonotype. The chain links TRBV14 to TRBJ1-6; 8 positions match TRBD1. Germline assignment: CDR1 SGHDN and CDR2 FVKESK. V lost 1 base and J lost 12; bases outside the gene matches: 11. The CDR3 extends over 16 amino acids. The CDR3 DNA sequence: TGTGCCAGCAGCCAAGGGGGGTCAACAGGGGGGCTACCCCTCCACTTT. Amino acids: CASSQGGSTGGLPLHF.

This clonotype was counted at least ten times. The chain uses TRBV20-1 and TRBJ2-5, with no clear D. Trimming shortened V by 5 bases and J by 2 bases, and 18 bases separated the two germline ends. Germline V gene lookup returns CDR1 DFQATT and CDR2 SNEGSKA (reference sequence). The CDR3 totals 15 residues. For the CDR3, the DNA is TGCAGTGCTTCCGTTCCCCGGGCAGTACAAGAGACCCAGTACTTC. This gives the protein CSASVPRAVQETQYF.

This sequence joins TRBV29-1 and TRBJ2-3; a weak D match, TRBD2 (6 bases). The germline V gene has CDR1 SQVTM and CDR2 ANQGSEA. The CDR3 sequence is 17 residues long. Trimming removed 3 bases from V and 6 bases from J, with 25 bases in between. This CDR3 is CSVDGSARLEFLDTQYF. CDR3 DNA sequence: TGCAGCGTTGATGGGTCCGCGCGACTAGAGTTTTTGGATACGCAGTATTTT.

The CDR3 loop reads CASSQVVGGREEAFF. The CDR3 nucleotides read TGTGCCAGCAGCCAAGTAGTCGGCGGGAGAGAGGAAGCTTTCTTT. The V gene is TRBV3-1, the J gene TRBJ1-1; D remains unclear. This CDR3 has 15 residues. In germline, CDR1 is LGHDT, CDR2 YNNKEL (reference sequence). Trimming left V 1 base short and J 8 bases short, with 17 bases between. Using reference TRBV3-1 and TRBJ1-1 for the parts outside the CDR3, the full variable domain is DTAVSQTPKYLVTQMGNDKSIKCEQNLGHDTMYWYKQDSKKFLKIMFSYNNKELIINETVPNRFSPKSPDKAHLNLHINSLELGDSAVYFCASSQVVGGREEAFFGQGTRLTVV.

This clonotype showed up many times. This chain connects TRBV28 to TRBJ2-7, with 7 bases fitting TRBD2. CDR3 length: 15 residues. Unmatched junction bases numbered 8, after V lost 6 bases and J lost 0 bases. Germline CDR1 and CDR2: MDHEN and SYDVKM. The CDR3 DNA follows: TGTGCCAGCAGGGCACAAGCGGGGTCCTCCTACGAGCAGTACTTC. Amino acids: CASRAQAGSSYEQYF. Drawing the rest from reference TRBV28 and TRBJ2-7, the complete variable domain is DVKVTQSSRYLVKRTGEKVFLECVQDMDHENMFWYRQDPGLGLRLIYFSYDVKMKEKGDIPEGYSVSREKKERFSLILESASTNQTSMYLCASRAQAGSSYEQYFGPGTRLTVT.

This clonotype was counted many times. V is TRBV5-1 and J is TRBJ2-3; weak D call: TRBD1 (6 bases). Germline V gene lookup returns CDR1 SGHRS and CDR2 YFSETQ. V lost 4 bases, J lost 3 bases, and 12 bases lay in between. CDR3 length: 14 amino acids. The CDR3 loop is CASSPNTGTDTQYF. For the CDR3, the DNA is TGCGCCAGCAGCCCTAATACAGGGACAGATACGCAGTATTTT.

This clonotype has ten or more counts. The rearrangement links TRBV3-1 to TRBJ1-1, with D unclear. The CDR3 sequence is 13 residues long. Germline loops: CDR1 LGHDT, CDR2 YNNKEL (reference sequence). Trimming left V 4 bases short and J 4 bases short, with 10 bases between. This chain's CDR3 is CASSRTEGTEAFF. The CDR3 nucleotides read TGTGCCAGCAGCCGGACCGAAGGCACTGAAGCTTTCTTT.

The chain couples TRBV11-3 to TRBJ2-5; D remains ambiguous. Deletions cut 2 bases from V and 2 bases from J, with 6 bases between. Germline V gene data show CDR1 as SGHNT and CDR2 as YENEEA. The CDR3 runs 13 residues. The DNA for the CDR3 is TGTGCCAGCAGCTTACAGGAACAAGAGACCCAGTACTTC. The encoded protein is CASSLQEQETQYF.